This TCR beta chain was identified in a study of T cell repertoires in cytomegalovirus infection. Via MiXCR, TCRdb re-called the reads, giving one row per CDR3 protein. The profile shows some 700,000 distinct CDR3 sequences, approximately 33% of them singletons. Turning to this clonotype: The antigen remains unidentified. This may be a read error, as it is one base from a much larger clone.

This CDR3 is 15 amino acids long. Germline V gene data show CDR1 as SGHVS and CDR2 as FQNEAQ. The J segment lost 6 bases and the V segment lost 1 base, leaving 5 bases of the junction unmatched. The source of this sequence is a human donor in good health (CMV status not recorded). Some clones in this sample may be carry-over from other donors' samples. Sample: cultured PBMCs, taken from culture after CMV antigen stimulation. V and J are TRBV7-8 and TRBJ2-1, with TRBD2 identical over 8 bases. CDR3: CASSLGAGVSNEQFF. The DNA for the CDR3 is TGTGCCAGCAGCTTAGGAGCGGGAGTCTCCAATGAGCAGTTCTTC.